One sample yielded the 25 T cell receptor beta chains listed below, sequenced in a study of blood T cell repertoires in COVID-19. Assay used: immunoSEQ multiplex PCR; TCRdb lists only in-frame clones, some missing. Of around 120,000 clones in the sample, around 78% were seen once. Sequencing was carried out using peripheral blood. The source of these receptors is a man between 65 and 85 years old with acute or convalescent COVID-19.

Note on this clone: This sample also contains other DNA sequences that code for the same CDR3. This rearrangement joins TRBV30 to TRBJ1-5; no definite D call. The CDR3 loop spans 12 amino acids. The V gene's germline CDR1 is GTSNPN and CDR2 SVGIG (reference sequence). V lost 1 base and J 4 bases, leaving 5 bases between the germline ends. Written as DNA, the CDR3 is TGTGCCTGGAGTGAACGGAATCAGCCCCAGCATTTT. Encoded protein: CAWSERNQPQHF.

The chain uses TRBV4-1 and TRBJ2-3, with a weak D call TRBD2 (6 bases). The CDR3 totals 13 residues. Trimming cost V 1 base and J 6 bases, with 8 bases left between them. Per the germline V gene, CDR1 is MGHRA and CDR2 is YSYEKL. CDR3 protein: CASSQAGVDTQYF. The DNA for the CDR3 is TGCGCCAGCAGCCAAGCGGGGGTTGATACGCAGTATTTT.

The CDR3 reads CASSVGSRGTDTQYF. CDR3 nucleotide sequence: TGTGCCAGCAGCGTAGGTTCACGGGGGACAGATACGCAGTATTTT. This rearrangement joins TRBV9 to TRBJ2-3; D possibly corresponds to TRBD2 (6 bases). CDR3 length: 15 amino acids. From germline, CDR1 is SGDLS and CDR2 YYNGEE. Trimming stripped 0 bases from V and 3 bases from J, with 11 bases between.

The genes are TRBV9 and TRBJ2-5; unclear D gene. Trimming removed 0 bases from V and 2 bases from J, with 5 bases in between. The CDR3 is 13 amino acids. Germline values: CDR1 SGDLS, CDR2 YYNGEE. The CDR3 DNA sequence: TGTGCCAGCAGCGTAGCGGGTCAAGAGACCCAGTACTTC. This codes for CASSVAGQETQYF.

The chain recombines TRBV4-2 with TRBJ1-5, with 11 positions matching TRBD1. Germline values: CDR1 LGHNA, CDR2 YNFKEQ. V was clipped by 0 bases and J by 6 bases; unmatched bases: 4. There are 16 residues in the CDR3. The CDR3 sequence: CASSQDRGQGAQPQHF. In DNA form, the CDR3 reads TGTGCCAGCAGCCAAGATCGTGGACAGGGGGCTCAGCCCCAGCATTTT.

This chain links TRBV24-1 with TRBJ2-1; 10 positions match TRBD2. The CDR3 length is 14 residues. Trimming cost V 6 bases and J 7 bases; bases outside gene matches: 5. Germline CDR1 KGHDR, CDR2 SFDVKD. The CDR3 coding sequence is TGTGCCACCAGTAGTAGCGGGGGGCTTAATGAGCAGTTCTTC. Translation gives CATSSSGGLNEQFF.

The chain couples TRBV18 to TRBJ1-2, with 7 bases matching TRBD1. Trimming at V came to 1 base and at J to 3 bases, leaving 5 bases not matched to a gene. This CDR3 has 15 residues. The V gene's germline CDR1 is KGHSH and CDR2 LQKENI. This CDR3 reads CASSPLPGTDYGYTF. The CDR3 DNA follows: TGTGCCAGCTCACCACTGCCTGGGACAGACTATGGCTACACCTTC.

The chain combines TRBV4-2 with TRBJ1-1; TRBD1 matches at 7 bases. The CDR3 spans 15 residues. Germline V CDR1 and CDR2: LGHNA, YNFKEQ. The junction had 4 bases not matched to a gene; V was cut back by 0 bases and J by 3 bases. CDR3 bases: TGTGCCAGCAGCCAAGATTACAGGGGAGACACTGAAGCTTTCTTT. Protein product: CASSQDYRGDTEAFF.

The chain uses TRBV28 and TRBJ1-2, with 7 bases fitting TRBD1. After removal of 8 bases from V and 7 bases from J, the junction contained 7 bases not matched to a gene. CDR3 length equals 12 residues. Germline-derived CDR1 and CDR2 are MDHEN and SYDVKM. CDR3 protein: CASRRQGGGYTF. The DNA for the CDR3 is TGTGCCAGCCGTCGGCAGGGGGGTGGCTACACCTTC.

The chain employs TRBV5-1 and TRBJ2-6; 8 bases are a match to TRBD2. The CDR3 runs to 17 residues. Germline CDR1 SGHRS, CDR2 YFSETQ. With 1 base clipped from V and 0 bases from J, the junction kept 3 bases outside the gene matches. CDR3 DNA sequence: TGCGCCAGCAGCTTGACGGGGGGGAGCTCTGGGGCCAACGTCCTGACTTTC. Its translation: CASSLTGGSSGANVLTF.

This chain connects TRBV5-6 to TRBJ1-2; the D is unclear. Germline V gene lookup returns CDR1 SGHDT and CDR2 YYEEEE. V was shortened by 5 bases and J by 1 base, with 21 bases between the two germline ends. The CDR3 length is 17 residues. The CDR3 is CASRNLGQAPINYGYTF. The CDR3, as DNA: TGTGCCAGCAGGAACCTCGGTCAGGCCCCAATTAACTATGGCTACACCTTC. Full variable domain (missing parts from reference TRBV5-6 and TRBJ1-2): DAGVTQSPTHLIKTRGQQVTLRCSPKSGHDTVSWYQQALGQGPQFIFQYYEEEERQRGNFPDRFSGHQFPNYSSELNVNALLLGDSALYLCASRNLGQAPINYGYTFGSGTRLTVV.

In DNA form, the CDR3 reads TGTGCCAGTAGTATGGGGGGGAGAGGCACTGAAGCTTTCTTT. Its translation is CASSMGGRGTEAFF. The J gene is TRBJ1-1, the V gene TRBV19; TRBD1 might be the D (5 bases). The CDR3 extends over 14 amino acids. Germline V gene lookup returns CDR1 LNHDA and CDR2 SQIVND (reference sequence). V shed 3 bases and J shed 4 bases, with 12 bases lying between them.

The table lists this clone with a few counts. The chain couples TRBV4-2 to TRBJ2-7; 12 bases match TRBD2. The germline V gene has CDR1 LGHNA and CDR2 YNFKEQ. This CDR3 spans 18 amino acids. The V segment lost 1 base and the J segment 4 bases; nucleotides outside the gene matches: 11. CDR3 loop: CASSQAPGLAGGPYEQYF. CDR3 DNA sequence: TGTGCCAGCAGCCAAGCGCCGGGTCTAGCGGGGGGGCCTTACGAGCAGTACTTC.

The V and J genes are TRBV18 and TRBJ2-1; 12 bases align to TRBD1. The germline V gene has CDR1 KGHSH and CDR2 LQKENI. The CDR3 extends over 16 amino acids. V was clipped by 3 bases and J by 7 bases; unmatched bases: 7. The CDR3 DNA reads TGTGCCAGCTCACCCGTTCCGGGACAGGGGGCGAATGAGCAGTTCTTC. This gives the protein CASSPVPGQGANEQFF.

The chain couples TRBV3-1 (or the pseudogene TRBV3-2) to TRBJ1-6; perhaps TRBD1 as D (6 bases). Germline values: CDR1 LGHDT, CDR2 YNNKEL (reference sequence). The CDR3 is 17 amino acids. Trimming left V 1 base short and J 0 bases short, with 10 bases between. The CDR3: CASSQVRGSSYNSPLHF. The CDR3 nucleotides read TGTGCCAGCAGCCAAGTCAGGGGAAGCTCCTATAATTCACCCCTCCACTTT.

The chain combines TRBV4-3 with TRBJ1-6; D is ambiguous. This CDR3 is built from 14 residues. Germline V gene lookup returns CDR1 LGHNA and CDR2 YSLEER. V shed 1 base and J shed 5 bases, with 6 bases lying between them. CDR3 in amino acids: CASSQVLHNSPLHF. The CDR3 DNA reads TGCGCCAGCAGCCAAGTCCTCCATAATTCACCCCTCCACTTT.

The chain employs TRBV7-2 and TRBJ2-7, with TRBD1 matching over 7 bases. Unmatched junction bases numbered 10, after V lost 0 bases and J lost 2 bases. CDR3 size: 17 residues. Germline V gives CDR1 SGHTA, CDR2 FQGNSA. In DNA, the CDR3 is TGTGCCAGCAGCTTAGCGTTGACAGGGATCCCTGCCTACGAGCAGTACTTC. It translates to CASSLALTGIPAYEQYF.

The chain links TRBV7-3 to TRBJ1-5, with D hard to call. This CDR3 is 15 amino acids long. Germline-derived CDR1 and CDR2 are SGHTA and FQGTGA. V lost 4 bases to trimming and J lost 3 bases, with 13 bases between them. CDR3 region: CASSWGSGINQPQHF. The CDR3 region has the DNA TGTGCCAGCAGCTGGGGTAGCGGGATCAATCAGCCCCAGCATTTT.

The V and J genes are TRBV18 and TRBJ1-2, with TRBD1 identical over 12 bases. CDR1 is KGHSH, CDR2 LQKENI, per germline. Trimming at V came to 6 bases and at J to 3 bases, leaving 5 bases not matched to a gene. The CDR3 covers 15 residues. CDR3 sequence (DNA): TGTGCCAGCTCTCCCGGGACAGGGGGCTACTATGGCTACACCTTC. Encoded protein: CASSPGTGGYYGYTF.

The V call is TRBV6-5, the J call TRBJ2-7, with 13 bases identical to TRBD2. With V trimmed by 6 bases and J by 3 bases, 2 bases remained unmatched. Germline V gene lookup returns CDR1 MNHEY and CDR2 SVGAGI. The CDR3 has 14 residues. The CDR3 is CASRTSGGIYEQYF. Here the CDR3 DNA reads TGTGCCAGCAGGACTAGCGGGGGGATCTACGAGCAGTACTTC.

This clone was seen once. V usage is TRBV7-2 and J usage is TRBJ1-3; D gene uncertain. The V and J ends lost 1 base and 0 bases respectively, with 10 bases between them. Per the germline V gene, CDR1 is SGHTA and CDR2 is FQGNSA. This CDR3 contains 16 residues. CDR3 in amino acids: CASSLDPSYSGNTIYF. As DNA, the CDR3 is TGTGCCAGCAGCTTAGATCCCAGTTACTCTGGAAACACCATATATTTT.

The V and J genes are TRBV5-1 and TRBJ1-4; D perhaps matches TRBD1 (5 bases). V lost 4 bases to trimming and J lost 0 bases, with 10 bases between them. The length of the CDR3 is 15 residues. Germline V gives CDR1 SGHRS, CDR2 YFSETQ. The CDR3 loop reads CASSKTGTTNEKLFF. CDR3 in DNA: TGCGCCAGCAGCAAAACAGGAACAACTAATGAAAAACTGTTTTTT.

The chain is built from TRBV7-2 and TRBJ1-6, with 9 positions matching TRBD1. J was trimmed by 7 bases and V by 7 bases; bases with no gene match: 5. From germline, CDR1 is SGHTA and CDR2 FQGNSA. The CDR3 is made up of 14 amino acids. In DNA form, the CDR3 reads TGTGCCAGCACCCCGGGACAGGGAAATTCACCCCTCCACTTT. Its protein is CASTPGQGNSPLHF.

The chain is built from TRBV29-1 and TRBJ1-5, with 9 bases aligning to TRBD1. V gave up 4 bases and J gave up 2 bases; unmatched junction bases: 6. Per the germline V gene, CDR1 is SQVTM and CDR2 is ANQGSEA. The CDR3 has 15 amino acids. The CDR3 nucleotides read TGCAGCGTTGCCTCGGGACAGGGTGGCAATCAGCCCCAGCATTTT. Its protein product is CSVASGQGGNQPQHF.

The chain is built from TRBV11-3 and TRBJ1-2, with 8 bases identical to TRBD1. Germline V gene data show CDR1 as SGHNT and CDR2 as YENEEA. J gave up 7 bases and V 5 bases, and 9 bases lay outside the gene matches. There are 14 residues in the CDR3. The CDR3 bases are TGTGCCAGCAGCCCAAGACAGGGGCAAAGTGGCTACACCTTC. This sequence encodes CASSPRQGQSGYTF.